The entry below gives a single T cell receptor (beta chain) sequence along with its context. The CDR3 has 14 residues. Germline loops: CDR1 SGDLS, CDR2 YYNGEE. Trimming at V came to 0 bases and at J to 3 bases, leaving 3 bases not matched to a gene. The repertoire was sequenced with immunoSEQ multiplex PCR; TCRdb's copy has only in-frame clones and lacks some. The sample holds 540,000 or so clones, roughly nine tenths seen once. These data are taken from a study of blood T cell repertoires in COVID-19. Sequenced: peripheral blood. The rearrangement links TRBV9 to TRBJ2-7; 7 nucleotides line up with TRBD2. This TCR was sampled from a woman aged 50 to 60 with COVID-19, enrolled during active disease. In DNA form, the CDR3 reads TGTGCCAGCAGCGTAGATTCGGGAGGCTACGAGCAGTACTTC. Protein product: CASSVDSGGYEQYF.